The entry below gives a single TCR beta chain sequence along with its context. Each patient was aged 18 to 65 and had newly diagnosed hyperthyroidism of under 2 months' duration. Diagnoses were established using clinical symptoms, serum thyroxine and TRAb, thyroid ultrasound and orbital computed tomography. The PBMCs were taken from around 9.1 ml of fresh peripheral blood. TCR beta CDR3 region amplification was performed from RNA transcripts. Carried out on the TCR CDR3, a first-round RT-PCR used the HTBI primer set. TCRdb itself ran the multiplex PCR reads through MiXCR, one entry per CDR3 protein. The table lists roughly 700,000 distinct CDR3 sequences, approximately 40% of them singletons. These data belong to a study of T cells in Graves' hyperthyroidism and ophthalmopathy. As for the study in general: Peripheral blood collection took place at initial diagnosis, before any treatment.

The sequence came from a woman in her 40s with Graves' hyperthyroidism. The sequenced sample consisted of blood.

The CDR3 is CASSLEYNGELFF. The CDR3 DNA reads TGTGCCAGCAGTTTAGAGTATAACGGGGAGCTGTTTTTT. This chain uses TRBV12-3 or TRBV12-4 with TRBJ2-2; D is unclear. The CDR3 spans 13 residues. V lost 1 base to trimming and J lost 7 bases, with 7 bases between them.